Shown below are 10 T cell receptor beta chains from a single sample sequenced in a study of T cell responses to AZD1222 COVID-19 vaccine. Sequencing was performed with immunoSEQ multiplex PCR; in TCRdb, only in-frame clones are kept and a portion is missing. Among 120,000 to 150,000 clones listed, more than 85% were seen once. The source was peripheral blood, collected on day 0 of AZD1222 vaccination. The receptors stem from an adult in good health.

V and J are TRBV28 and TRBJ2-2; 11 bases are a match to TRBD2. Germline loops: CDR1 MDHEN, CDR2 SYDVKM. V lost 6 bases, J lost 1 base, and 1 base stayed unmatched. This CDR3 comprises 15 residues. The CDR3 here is CASRLAGGNTGELFF. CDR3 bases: TGTGCCAGCAGGCTAGCGGGGGGGAACACCGGGGAGCTGTTTTTT.

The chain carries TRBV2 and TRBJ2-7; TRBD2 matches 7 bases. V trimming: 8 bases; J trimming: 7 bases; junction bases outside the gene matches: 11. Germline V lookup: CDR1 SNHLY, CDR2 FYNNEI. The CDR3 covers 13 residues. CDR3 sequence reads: CASQRGLTREQYF. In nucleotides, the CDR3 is TGTGCCAGCCAGCGGGGACTCACACGGGAGCAGTACTTC.

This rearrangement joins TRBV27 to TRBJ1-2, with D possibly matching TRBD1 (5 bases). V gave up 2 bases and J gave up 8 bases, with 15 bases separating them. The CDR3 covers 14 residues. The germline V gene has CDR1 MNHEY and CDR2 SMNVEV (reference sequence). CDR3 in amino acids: CASSLRAGQGGYTF. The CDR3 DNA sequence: TGTGCCAGCAGTTTACGGGCAGGGCAGGGCGGCTACACCTTC.

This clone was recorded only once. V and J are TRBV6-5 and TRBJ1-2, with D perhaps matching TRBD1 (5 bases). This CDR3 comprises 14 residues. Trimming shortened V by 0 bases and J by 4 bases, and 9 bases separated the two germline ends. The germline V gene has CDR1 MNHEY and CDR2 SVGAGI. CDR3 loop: CASSYSGVGYGYTF. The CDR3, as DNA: TGTGCCAGCAGTTACTCAGGGGTTGGCTATGGCTACACCTTC.

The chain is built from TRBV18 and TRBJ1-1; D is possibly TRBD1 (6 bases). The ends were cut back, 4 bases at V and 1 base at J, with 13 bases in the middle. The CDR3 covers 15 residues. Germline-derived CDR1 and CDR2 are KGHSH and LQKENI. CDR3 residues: CASSLSGDQNTEAFF. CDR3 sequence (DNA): TGTGCCAGCTCACTGTCAGGGGACCAGAACACTGAAGCTTTCTTT.

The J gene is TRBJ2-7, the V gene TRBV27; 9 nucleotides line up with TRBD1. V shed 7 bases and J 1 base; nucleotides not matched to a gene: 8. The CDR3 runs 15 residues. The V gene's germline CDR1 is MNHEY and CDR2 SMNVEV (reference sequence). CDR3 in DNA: TGTGCCAGCACCGAGGGAGGGACAGGGTCCTACGAGCAGTACTTC. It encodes CASTEGGTGSYEQYF.

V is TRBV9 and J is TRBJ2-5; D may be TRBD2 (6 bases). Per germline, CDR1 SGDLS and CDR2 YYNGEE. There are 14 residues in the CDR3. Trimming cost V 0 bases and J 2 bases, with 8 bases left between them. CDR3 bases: TGTGCCAGCAGCGTAGTTGGGGGGCAAGAGACCCAGTACTTC. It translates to CASSVVGGQETQYF.

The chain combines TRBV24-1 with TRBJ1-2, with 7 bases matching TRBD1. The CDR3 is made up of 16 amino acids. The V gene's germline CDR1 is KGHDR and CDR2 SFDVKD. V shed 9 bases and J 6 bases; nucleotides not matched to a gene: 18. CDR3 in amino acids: CATGTPTRQGGDGYTF. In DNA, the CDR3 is TGTGCCACCGGTACCCCCACCAGACAGGGCGGAGATGGCTACACCTTC.

The DNA of the CDR3 is TGTGCCAGCAGCCAAGATGCCGAGCGCAAGAGCTCCTACAATGAGCAGTTCTTC. It codes for CASSQDAERKSSYNEQFF. V usage is TRBV3-1 (or the pseudogene TRBV3-2) and J usage is TRBJ2-1, with D unresolved. The CDR3 totals 18 residues. The germline CDR1 and CDR2 sequences are LGHDT and YNNKEL (reference sequence). Deletions cut 0 bases from V and 0 bases from J, with 15 bases between.

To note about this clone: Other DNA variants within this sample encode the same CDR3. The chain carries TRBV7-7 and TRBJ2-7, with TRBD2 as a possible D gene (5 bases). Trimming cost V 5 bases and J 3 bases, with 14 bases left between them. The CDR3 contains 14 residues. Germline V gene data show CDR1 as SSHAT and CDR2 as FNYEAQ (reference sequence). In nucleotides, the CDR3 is TGTGCCAGCAGCCCAGGTCGGGGAGACTACGAGCAGTACTTC. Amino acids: CASSPGRGDYEQYF.